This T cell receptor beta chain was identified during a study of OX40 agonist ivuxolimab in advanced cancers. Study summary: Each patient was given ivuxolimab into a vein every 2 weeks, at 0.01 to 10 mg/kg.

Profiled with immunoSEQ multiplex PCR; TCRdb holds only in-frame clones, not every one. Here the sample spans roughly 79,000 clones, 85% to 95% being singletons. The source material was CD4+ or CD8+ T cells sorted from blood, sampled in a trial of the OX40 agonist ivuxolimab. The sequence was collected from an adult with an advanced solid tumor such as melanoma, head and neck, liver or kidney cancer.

CDR3 loop: CASSTRGQGGAYGYTF. CDR3 in DNA: TGTGCCAGCAGCACTCGCGGACAGGGGGGCGCCTATGGCTACACCTTC. V gene TRBV5-8 combines with J gene TRBJ1-2; TRBD1 agrees at 10 bases. Trimming removed 4 bases from V and 4 bases from J; junction bases left unmatched: 10. Germline CDR1 SGHTS, CDR2 YDEGEE. The CDR3 has 16 residues.